These T cell receptor beta chains were read from a single sample in a study of monozygotic twins with cystic fibrosis. Profiling relied on immunoSEQ multiplex PCR, and the TCRdb table lists in-frame clones only, not all of them. The sample yields around 27,000 clones, around 96% seen once. The sequenced material came from blood. Every receptor here comes from a girl aged 2-15 years with cystic fibrosis. The CDR3 runs from the conserved cysteine through the conserved F or W. Each record gives: D gene, clone size, V gene, J gene, CDR3 protein, CDR3 DNA. A D gene is named only where the DNA matches it firmly. Rows may omit the clone size; those that give it use once, few, many or a size class.

D: NA; size: NA; V: TRBV18; J: TRBJ2-7; CDR3: CASSRPGGNSYEQYF; DNA: TGTGCCAGCTCACGTCCCGGCGGAAACTCCTACGAGCAGTACTTC
D: NA; size: NA; V: TRBV5-8; J: TRBJ2-1; CDR3: CASSWVYNEQFF; DNA: TGTGCCAGCAGCTGGGTCTACAATGAGCAGTTCTTC
D: NA; size: NA; V: TRBV28; J: TRBJ1-2; CDR3: CASLNRAVFNYGYTF; DNA: TGTGCCAGCTTAAACAGGGCGGTGTTTAACTATGGCTACACCTTC
D: TRBD2; size: NA; V: TRBV28; J: TRBJ2-3; CDR3: CASRFSGIRDTQYF; DNA: TGTGCCAGCAGATTTAGCGGGATTCGGGATACGCAGTATTTT
D: TRBD2; size: once; V: TRBV4-1; J: TRBJ2-7; CDR3: CASSQIPRLAGRLYEQYF; DNA: TGCGCCAGCAGCCAGATCCCAAGACTAGCGGGGAGGCTCTACGAGCAGTACTTC
D: NA; size: NA; V: TRBV18; J: TRBJ2-7; CDR3: CASSPLGGQPSYEQYF; DNA: TGTGCCAGCTCACCACTCGGGGGACAGCCCTCCTACGAGCAGTACTTC
D: TRBD1; size: NA; V: TRBV7-9; J: TRBJ2-5; CDR3: CASSKTGQPAETQYF; DNA: TGTGCCAGCAGCAAGACGGGACAGCCGGCAGAGACCCAGTACTTC
D: TRBD2; size: NA; V: TRBV10-2; J: TRBJ2-3; CDR3: CASSAGGTDTQYF; DNA: TGCGCCAGCTCTGCGGGGGGCACAGATACGCAGTATTTT
D: NA; size: NA; V: TRBV2; J: TRBJ2-7; CDR3: CASSGVEGSWDEQYF; DNA: TGTGCCAGCAGTGGGGTGGAAGGGAGTTGGGACGAGCAGTACTTC
D: NA; size: few; V: TRBV5-1; J: TRBJ2-1; CDR3: CASSLDYNEQFF; DNA: TGCGCCAGCAGCTTGGACTACAATGAGCAGTTCTTC
D: NA; size: NA; V: TRBV29-1; J: TRBJ2-5; CDR3: CSAPAHSYQETQYF; DNA: TGCAGCGCCCCTGCTCACTCTTACCAAGAGACCCAGTACTTC
D: TRBD1; size: NA; V: TRBV29-1; J: TRBJ1-5; CDR3: CSASGQQDQPQHF; DNA: TGCAGCGCCTCGGGACAGCAGGATCAGCCCCAGCATTTT
D: TRBD1; size: once; V: TRBV5-1; J: TRBJ2-7; CDR3: CASSLGGQGPYEQYF; DNA: TGCGCCAGCAGCTTGGGAGGACAGGGCCCCTACGAGCAGTACTTC
D: TRBD1; size: NA; V: TRBV30; J: TRBJ2-1; CDR3: CQGARNNEQFF; DNA: TGTCAGGGGGCGCGGAACAATGAGCAGTTCTTC
D: NA; size: NA; V: TRBV2; J: TRBJ1-5; CDR3: CASSGMTASNQPQHF; DNA: TGTGCCAGCAGTGGGATGACAGCCAGCAATCAGCCCCAGCATTTT
D: TRBD2; size: NA; V: TRBV9; J: TRBJ2-1; CDR3: CASSAFPGLATGEQFF; DNA: TGTGCCAGCAGCGCCTTTCCGGGACTAGCGACCGGTGAGCAGTTCTTC
D: NA; size: NA; V: TRBV10-1; J: TRBJ2-1; CDR3: CASSGMGLGDDEQFF; DNA: TGCGCCAGCAGCGGGATGGGACTGGGAGACGATGAGCAGTTCTTC
D: TRBD1; size: NA; V: TRBV5-6; J: TRBJ1-2; CDR3: CASSFKDRVLNGYTF; DNA: TGTGCCAGCAGCTTTAAGGACAGGGTCCTAAACGGCTACACCTTC
D: TRBD2; size: NA; V: TRBV7-9; J: TRBJ2-5; CDR3: CASSPGTSGRQNQETQYF; DNA: TGTGCCAGCAGCCCCGGGACTAGCGGGAGGCAAAACCAAGAGACCCAGTACTTC
D: NA; size: NA; V: TRBV7-9; J: TRBJ2-7; CDR3: CASSLQLREIAYEQYF; DNA: TGTGCCAGCAGCTTACAGCTCCGGGAGATTGCCTACGAGCAGTACTTC
D: NA; size: NA; V: TRBV15; J: TRBJ2-7; CDR3: CATSRELADPYEQYF; DNA: TGTGCCACCAGCAGGGAGTTAGCGGACCCTTACGAGCAGTACTTC
D: NA; size: NA; V: TRBV6-4; J: TRBJ2-1; CDR3: CASSDSADPYNEQFF; DNA: TGTGCCAGCAGTGACTCGGCGGATCCCTACAATGAGCAGTTCTTC
D: NA; size: NA; V: TRBV5-1; J: TRBJ2-7; CDR3: CASSLDSRYEQYF; DNA: TGCGCCAGCAGCTTGGACAGCAGATACGAGCAGTACTTC
D: NA; size: once; V: TRBV5-1; J: TRBJ2-7; CDR3: CASSGEELGYEQYF; DNA: TGCGCCAGCAGTGGGGAGGAGTTGGGCTACGAGCAGTACTTC
D: TRBD2; size: NA; V: TRBV19; J: TRBJ2-1; CDR3: CASRTGGNEQFF; DNA: TGTGCCAGTAGAACCGGGGGGAATGAGCAGTTCTTC
D: TRBD2; size: NA; V: TRBV15; J: TRBJ2-5; CDR3: CATSRDTSGRAETQYF; DNA: TGTGCCACCAGCAGAGACACTAGCGGGAGGGCCGAGACCCAGTACTTC